A single sample gave rise to the 7 T cell receptor beta chains below, sequenced in a study of blood T cell repertoires in COVID-19. TCRdb keeps only in-frame clones here, not all; method: immunoSEQ multiplex PCR. The sample lists roughly 100,000 clones; 70% to 90% were seen once. The sample consisted of peripheral blood. The receptors were gathered from a man aged 50 to 60 with active COVID-19.

The rearrangement links TRBV5-6 to TRBJ2-7; TRBD1 aligns across 8 bases. CDR1 and CDR2 from the germline V gene are SGHDT and YYEEEE. Trimming at V came to 4 bases and at J to 6 bases, leaving 9 bases not matched to a gene. The CDR3 is 14 amino acids. This CDR3 is CASSPDRVGAEQYF. The CDR3 nucleotides read TGTGCCAGCAGCCCGGACAGGGTAGGGGCCGAGCAGTACTTC.

This chain links TRBV2 with TRBJ1-4, with unresolved D. This CDR3 comprises 15 residues. Germline CDR1 reads SNHLY; CDR2 reads FYNNEI. Trimming pared 6 bases from V and 7 bases from J, leaving 18 bases between. The CDR3 DNA is TGTGCCAGCAGGGAGGAGGCTTCCCGGCGTGAAAAACTGTTTTTT. Translated, it gives CASREEASRREKLFF.

This rearrangement joins TRBV7-4 to TRBJ1-5; no reliable D call. The CDR3 totals 14 residues. The germline V gene encodes CDR1 SGHVT and CDR2 SQSDAQ. Deletions cut 2 bases from V and 4 bases from J, with 9 bases between. The CDR3 loop reads CASSLRQPNQPQHF. For the CDR3, the DNA is TGTGCCAGCAGCTTAAGACAACCTAATCAGCCCCAGCATTTT.

This rearrangement joins TRBV10-1 to TRBJ1-4; D gene unclear. The CDR3 is 16 residues long. V was clipped by 0 bases and J by 3 bases, with 11 bases between them. The germline V gene has CDR1 WNHNN and CDR2 SYGVQD (reference sequence). CDR3 sequence reads: CASSESLRDANEKLFF. Here the CDR3 DNA reads TGCGCCAGCAGTGAGTCATTGCGGGATGCTAATGAAAAACTGTTTTTT.

The chain carries TRBV5-1 and TRBJ2-1; 11 positions agree with TRBD2. Germline trimming cut 4 bases from V and 3 bases from J; bases unmatched to any gene: 6. This CDR3 region has 16 residues. From germline, CDR1 is SGHRS and CDR2 YFSETQ. The CDR3 DNA reads TGCGCCAGCAGCAAGGGACTAGCGGAAGGCTACAATGAGCAGTTCTTC. Its protein product is CASSKGLAEGYNEQFF.

The V gene is TRBV14, the J gene TRBJ2-7; D gene ambiguous. The germline V gene encodes CDR1 SGHDN and CDR2 FVKESK. The CDR3 totals 15 residues. The V end lost 0 bases, the J end lost 2 bases, and 11 bases lay between the germline ends. Here the CDR3 DNA reads TGTGCCAGCAGCCAAGACCCTCAGTACACCTACGAGCAGTACTTC. This codes for CASSQDPQYTYEQYF.

This CDR3 reads CASSSLKQGPTQYF. The DNA for the CDR3 is TGTGCCAGCAGTTCTCTAAAACAGGGACCGACCCAGTACTTC. The J gene is TRBJ2-5, the V gene TRBV6-5, with a possible D match to TRBD1 (6 bases). The length of the CDR3 is 14 residues. Trimming removed 4 bases at V and 7 bases at J, with 16 bases between. CDR1 and CDR2 (germline): MNHEY, SVGAGI.